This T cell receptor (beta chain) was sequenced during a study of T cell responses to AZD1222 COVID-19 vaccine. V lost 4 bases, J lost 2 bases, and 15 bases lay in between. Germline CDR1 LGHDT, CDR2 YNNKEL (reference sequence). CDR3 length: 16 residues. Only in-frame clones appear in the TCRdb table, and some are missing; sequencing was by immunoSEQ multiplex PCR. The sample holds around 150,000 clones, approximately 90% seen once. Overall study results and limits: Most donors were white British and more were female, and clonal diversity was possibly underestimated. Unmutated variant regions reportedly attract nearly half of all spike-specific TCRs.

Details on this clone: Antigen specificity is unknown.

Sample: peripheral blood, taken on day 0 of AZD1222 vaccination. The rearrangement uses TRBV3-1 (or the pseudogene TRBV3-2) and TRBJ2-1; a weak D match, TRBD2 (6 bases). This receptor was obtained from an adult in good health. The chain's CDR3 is CASSPGLGEAYNEQFF. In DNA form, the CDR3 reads TGTGCCAGCAGCCCGGGGCTCGGGGAGGCCTACAATGAGCAGTTCTTC.